This TCR beta chain comes out of a study of blood T cell repertoires in COVID-19. Study in general: In each case, the material was cDNA or gDNA derived from T cells, B-cell-depleted T cells, or PBMCs.

The protocol was immunoSEQ multiplex PCR, while the TCRdb copy is restricted to in-frame clones and leaves out a portion. The data show 300,000 to 400,000 clones, with under 95% seen just once and about 3.5% held by the top ten. The germline gives CDR1 LGHNT, CDR2 FRNRAP. The V end lost 1 base, the J end lost 7 bases, and 13 bases lay between the germline ends. This CDR3 has 15 residues. Sequencing was carried out using peripheral blood. V usage is TRBV12-5 and J usage is TRBJ2-2; D is possibly TRBD1 (5 bases). This sequence was found in a woman aged 18-29 years who had recovered from COVID-19. The CDR3 nucleotides are TGTGCTAGTGGTTTGGAACAGGTTTTTGGCGGGGAGCTGTTTTTT. Residues: CASGLEQVFGGELFF.